This passage covers 2 T cell receptor beta chains from one sample sequenced in a study of blood T cell repertoires in COVID-19. TCRdb's copy holds only in-frame clones and misses some; the assay was immunoSEQ multiplex PCR. The table shows 100,000 or so clones, with about 76% occurring only once. Sequencing was carried out using peripheral blood. These receptors were obtained from a man older than 75 with acute or convalescent COVID-19.

This chain joins TRBV2 and TRBJ1-2; 7 bases line up with TRBD1. Per germline, CDR1 SNHLY and CDR2 FYNNEI. J was trimmed by 8 bases and V by 4 bases; bases with no gene match: 7. The CDR3 runs 13 residues. CDR3 loop: CASSGNKGAGYTF. The CDR3 DNA reads as TGTGCCAGCAGTGGAAACAAGGGGGCGGGCTACACCTTC.

This clone was detected a few times. V and J are TRBV5-1 and TRBJ2-1, with 7 bases that match TRBD1. The V gene end was trimmed by 3 bases and the J gene end by 5 bases; junction bases not matched to a gene: 5. CDR1 is SGHRS and CDR2 is YFSETQ in the germline V gene. The CDR3 sequence is 14 residues long. CDR3 region: CASSSQGVDNEQFF. The CDR3 bases are TGCGCCAGCAGCTCCCAGGGGGTCGACAATGAGCAGTTCTTC. Full variable domain (missing parts from reference TRBV5-1 and TRBJ2-1): KAGVTQTPRYLIKTRGQQVTLSCSPISGHRSVSWYQQTPGQGLQFLFEYFSETQRNKGNFPGRFSGRQFSNSRSEMNVSTLELGDSALYLCASSSQGVDNEQFFGPGTRLTVL.